The source of this T cell receptor (beta chain) is a study of blood T cell repertoires in COVID-19. About the research overall: Sites in the United States, Italy and Spain provided acute and convalescent COVID-19 samples. The cDNA or gDNA used as material had been derived from T cells, B-cell-depleted T cells, or PBMCs.

The CDR3 totals 16 residues. The V and J ends lost 0 bases and 5 bases respectively, with 16 bases between them. Germline CDR1 reads LGHNA; CDR2 reads YNFKEQ. Original methodology: It was from reference gene primer amplification that nucleated cell counts were estimated. Generated by immunoSEQ multiplex PCR, the TCRdb table keeps only in-frame clones and is missing some. V and J calls and clone size are given by that table; D and trimming were obtained from the DNA. Of more than 100,000 clones in the sample, over 70% are singletons; the top ten hold roughly 2%. The chain carries TRBV4-2 and TRBJ1-1, with D hard to call. This receptor was taken from a man in his sixties or seventies with acute or convalescent COVID-19. Sequenced material: peripheral blood. The CDR3 loop is CASSQDNLRLWTEAFF. In DNA form, the CDR3 reads TGTGCCAGCAGCCAAGATAATTTGAGGTTGTGGACTGAAGCTTTCTTT.